This paragraph covers one TCR beta chain sequence. The entry originates in a study of blood T cells in healthy people across ages. The CDR3 has 15 residues. V lost 5 bases, J lost 3 bases, and 13 bases lay in between. Looked up from germline, CDR1 is SGHVS and CDR2 is FQNEAQ. Then a second PCR, running roughly 7 to 11 cycles, was carried out with a sample-barcoded 5' primer and a J-beta primer mix. TCRdb fed the 5' RACE reads into MiXCR, producing one record per CDR3 protein. The table records roughly 1,100,000 distinct CDR3 sequences, approximately 25% of them present only once. These same records also appear under a second study, on T cells of mothers and their children.

What was sequenced was blood. The receptor comes from a girl aged 2 to 9 in good health. J is TRBJ2-2 and V is TRBV7-8; D tentatively fits TRBD1 or TRBD2 (6 bases each). As DNA, the CDR3 is TGTGCCAGCAGCAGAAACGGGGGCGACACCGGGGAGCTGTTTTTT. Translated, it gives CASSRNGGDTGELFF.